The 19 T cell receptor beta chains listed next were all sequenced from one sample in a study of blood T cells in healthy people across ages. Sample-barcoded 5' priming and a J-beta primer mix drove a second PCR of 7 to 11 cycles. TCRdb re-called the 5' RACE reads through MiXCR, storing one row per CDR3 protein. The profile shows approximately 1,700,000 distinct CDR3 sequences, about two fifths of them singletons. Sequenced input: blood. The receptors were gathered from a human donor in good health.

This rearrangement joins TRBV25-1 to TRBJ2-7, with D hard to call. The CDR3 runs to 14 residues. Trimming cost V 6 bases and J 2 bases, with 14 bases left between them. The germline V gene encodes CDR1 MGHDK and CDR2 SYGVNS. Here the CDR3 DNA reads TGTGCCAGCAGGGACGGAGTGCAGCCCTACGAGCAGTACTTC. Translation: CASRDGVQPYEQYF.

This clonotype was observed a few times. CDR3 DNA sequence: TGCGCCAGCAGCCAAGGGCCGGGGGTCTACGAGCAGTACTTC. Encoded protein: CASSQGPGVYEQYF. The J gene is TRBJ2-7, the V gene TRBV4-1, with D maybe TRBD2 (6 bases). V was pared by 1 base and J by 3 bases, with 10 bases between. The CDR3 contains 14 residues. Germline V CDR1 and CDR2: MGHRA, YSYEKL.

This clonotype was seen a handful of times. The rearrangement joins TRBV7-2 to TRBJ2-7; D is undetermined. Germline CDR1 SGHTA, CDR2 FQGNSA. The V and J ends lost 2 bases and 2 bases respectively, with 13 bases between them. CDR3 length equals 15 residues. As DNA, the CDR3 is TGTGCCAGCAGCTTATTCGGTGACCTGACCTACGAGCAGTACTTC. It translates to CASSLFGDLTYEQYF.

The J gene is TRBJ2-5, the V gene TRBV12-3 or TRBV12-4; perhaps TRBD1 as D (6 bases). This CDR3 comprises 15 residues. V gave up 5 bases and J gave up 2 bases, with 15 bases separating them. In nucleotides, the CDR3 is TGTGCCAGCAGTCCCTTTATGCAGGGGCAAGAGACCCAGTACTTC. Translation: CASSPFMQGQETQYF.

The gene calls are TRBV28 and TRBJ2-3; tentatively, D is TRBD1 (6 bases). The V end lost 1 base, the J end lost 8 bases, and 16 bases lay between the germline ends. Per the germline V gene, CDR1 is MDHEN and CDR2 is SYDVKM. The CDR3 is made up of 15 amino acids. The CDR3 DNA sequence: TGTGCCAGCAGTTTATTCCAACGGCAAGGGGGTACGCAGTATTTT. It translates to CASSLFQRQGGTQYF.

This clonotype was seen a handful of times. This chain links TRBV25-1 with TRBJ2-7, with D perhaps TRBD1 (6 bases). Trimming pared 3 bases from V and 6 bases from J, leaving 18 bases between. The germline V gene has CDR1 MGHDK and CDR2 SYGVNS. The CDR3 consists of 15 residues. CDR3 protein: CASSDSGRGTSEQYF. As DNA, the CDR3 is TGTGCCAGCAGTGATTCCGGCAGGGGTACGAGCGAGCAGTACTTC.

The chain combines TRBV5-1 with TRBJ2-1; D is undetermined. V lost 3 bases to trimming and J lost 6 bases, with 7 bases between them. The CDR3 extends over 12 amino acids. Germline V gives CDR1 SGHRS, CDR2 YFSETQ. The CDR3 nucleotides read TGCGCCAGCAGCTATACAAGCAATGAGCAGTTCTTC. The encoded protein is CASSYTSNEQFF.

This chain uses TRBV4-3 with TRBJ1-4; D ambiguous. The CDR3 spans 12 residues. V dropped 4 bases and J dropped 8 bases, with 8 bases sitting between them. Germline lookup yields CDR1 LGHNA and CDR2 YSLEER. CDR3 residues: CASSRHGEKLFF. In DNA, the CDR3 is TGCGCCAGCAGCCGCCACGGGGAAAAACTGTTTTTT.

The V gene is TRBV7-9, the J gene TRBJ2-1, with 7 bases fitting TRBD2. After removal of 2 bases from V and 1 base from J, the junction contained 8 bases not matched to a gene. Germline CDR1 SEHNR, CDR2 FQNEAQ (reference sequence). This CDR3 spans 17 amino acids. CDR3 DNA: TGTGCCAGCAGCTTACCGGCCGGGGGGAGATCCTACAATGAGCAGTTCTTC. It specifies CASSLPAGGRSYNEQFF.

This clonotype was seen a few times. This chain uses TRBV20-1 with TRBJ2-3; D remains unclear. V lost 5 bases and J 2 bases, leaving 11 bases between the germline ends. Germline V gene data show CDR1 as DFQATT and CDR2 as SNEGSKA (reference sequence). The CDR3 is 13 residues long. CDR3 nucleotide sequence: TGCAGTGCTCAGACTGGGTTCACAGATACGCAGTATTTT. It translates to CSAQTGFTDTQYF.

The chain has TRBV20-1 and TRBJ1-1; 9 bases are a match to TRBD1. The junction had 8 bases not matched to a gene; V was cut back by 0 bases and J by 0 bases. The CDR3 covers 17 residues. In germline, CDR1 is DFQATT, CDR2 SNEGSKA (reference sequence). The CDR3: CSARDGDRVYMNTEAFF. Here the CDR3 DNA reads TGCAGTGCTAGAGATGGGGACAGGGTTTACATGAACACTGAAGCTTTCTTT.

This clonotype was counted between two and nine times. This rearrangement joins TRBV3-1 to TRBJ1-2; unclear D gene. This CDR3 has 15 residues. V lost 4 bases and J lost 4, with 16 bases in between. Per germline, CDR1 LGHDT and CDR2 YNNKEL (reference sequence). The CDR3 here is CASSRLAFGSYGYTF. DNA of the CDR3: TGTGCCAGCAGCCGTCTAGCTTTTGGGAGCTATGGCTACACCTTC.

V and J are TRBV4-2 and TRBJ2-1; 7 positions match TRBD1. Germline V gene sequence: CDR1 LGHNA, CDR2 YNFKEQ. This CDR3 is 15 amino acids long. The V segment lost 3 bases and the J segment 5 bases; nucleotides outside the gene matches: 7. The CDR3 spells CASSQTGQKDNEQFF. The CDR3, as DNA: TGTGCCAGCAGCCAGACAGGGCAAAAAGACAATGAGCAGTTCTTC.

V usage is TRBV5-6 and J usage is TRBJ2-6; tentative D call: TRBD1 (6 bases). V lost 4 bases and J 2 bases, leaving 13 bases between the germline ends. Germline V gene data show CDR1 as SGHDT and CDR2 as YYEEEE. This CDR3 is built from 16 residues. CDR3 residues: CASSLIGGTGANVLTF. The DNA of the CDR3 is TGTGCCAGCAGCCTAATAGGGGGAACTGGGGCCAACGTCCTGACTTTC.

The chain has TRBV4-3 and TRBJ2-6, with no clear D. Germline V gives CDR1 LGHNA, CDR2 YSLEER. With 1 base removed from V and 3 bases from J, the gap between germline ends came to 10 bases. The CDR3 extends over 16 amino acids. The CDR3 reads CASSQAREHGANVLTF. The DNA of the CDR3 is TGCGCCAGCAGCCAAGCTAGGGAACATGGGGCCAACGTCCTGACTTTC.

Written as DNA, the CDR3 is TGTGCCAGCAGCCCCGGGCGGGGAGCCCTCCACTTT. This codes for CASSPGRGALHF. J is TRBJ1-6 and V is TRBV7-9; D is unclear. Trimming cost V 5 bases and J 14 bases, with 13 bases left between them. Germline V CDR1 and CDR2: SEHNR, FQNEAQ (reference sequence). The CDR3 covers 12 residues. Filled out from reference TRBV7-9 and TRBJ1-6, the complete variable domain reads DTGVSQNPRHKITKRGQNVTFRCDPISEHNRLYWYRQTLGQGPEFLTYFQNEAQLEKSRLLSDRFSAERPKGSFSTLEIQRTEQGDSAMYLCASSPGRGALHFGNGTRLTVT.

V and J are TRBV7-9 and TRBJ2-5; no firm D call. This CDR3 comprises 14 residues. The germline gives CDR1 SEHNR, CDR2 FQNEAQ (reference sequence). Deletions cut 10 bases from V and 1 base from J, with 16 bases between. CDR3 sequence (DNA): TGTGCCAAAAGCGACGCTAATTCCCAAGAGACCCAGTACTTC. Protein sequence: CAKSDANSQETQYF.

This clonotype turned up a few times. The chain carries TRBV20-1 and TRBJ1-5; D is possibly TRBD1 (5 bases). Trimming left V 5 bases short and J 3 bases short, with 17 bases between. This CDR3 is built from 15 residues. Germline CDR1 reads DFQATT; CDR2 reads SNEGSKA (reference sequence). Here the CDR3 DNA reads TGCAGTGCTTTCAGTAGGGGCGCGTCCAATCAGCCCCAGCATTTT. Residues: CSAFSRGASNQPQHF.

V gene TRBV20-1 combines with J gene TRBJ1-5; a weak D match, TRBD1 (5 bases). The V gene lost 6 bases and the J gene lost 3 bases, with 15 bases spanning the gap. CDR1 and CDR2 from the germline V gene are DFQATT and SNEGSKA (reference sequence). The CDR3 contains 14 residues. The CDR3 loop is CSAGGGILNQPQHF. As DNA, the CDR3 is TGCAGTGCCGGCGGGGGAATCCTCAATCAGCCCCAGCATTTT.